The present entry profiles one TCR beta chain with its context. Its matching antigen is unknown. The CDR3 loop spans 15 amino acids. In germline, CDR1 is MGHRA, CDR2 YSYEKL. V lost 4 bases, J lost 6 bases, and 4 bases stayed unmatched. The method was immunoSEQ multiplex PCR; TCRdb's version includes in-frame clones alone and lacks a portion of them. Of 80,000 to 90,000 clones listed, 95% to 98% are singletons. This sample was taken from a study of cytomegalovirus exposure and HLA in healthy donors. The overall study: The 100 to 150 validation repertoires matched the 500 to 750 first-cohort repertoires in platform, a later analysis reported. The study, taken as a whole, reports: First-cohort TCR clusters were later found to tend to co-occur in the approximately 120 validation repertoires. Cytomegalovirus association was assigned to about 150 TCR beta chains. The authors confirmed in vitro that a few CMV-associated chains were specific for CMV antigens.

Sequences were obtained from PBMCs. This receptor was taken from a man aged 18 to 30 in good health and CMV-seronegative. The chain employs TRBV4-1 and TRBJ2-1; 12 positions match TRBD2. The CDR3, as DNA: TGCGCCAGCAGCCCGACTAGCGGGAGACGCAATGAGCAGTTCTTC. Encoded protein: CASSPTSGRRNEQFF.